The 22 T cell receptor beta chains below come from one sample, sequenced in a study of beta chain features in type 1 diabetes. Study conclusions and caveats: A moderate, significant TCRB CDR3 shortening appeared in type 1 diabetes across four CD4+ subsets.

Expressed TCRB transcripts were sequenced because the isolated RNA had all been reverse transcribed beforehand. Only in-frame clones appear in the TCRdb table, and some are missing; sequencing was by immunoSEQ multiplex PCR. Among more than 200,000 clones, 16% were seen once, and the ten largest hold approximately 0.086%. Their antigens remain unidentified. Specimen: naive CD4+ T cells from blood. Receptor source: a man younger than 45 with type 1 diabetes.

The sample holds a few counts of this clone. The V and J genes are TRBV30 and TRBJ2-2; TRBD2 agrees at 10 bases. The J segment lost 2 bases and the V segment lost 3 bases, leaving 3 bases of the junction unmatched. The CDR3 is 15 amino acids. Germline V gene sequence: CDR1 GTSNPN, CDR2 SVGIG (reference sequence). The chain's CDR3 is CAWRLAGLNTGELFF. The CDR3 coding sequence is TGTGCCTGGAGACTAGCGGGACTTAACACCGGGGAGCTGTTTTTT. Supplemented by reference TRBV30 and TRBJ2-2, the full variable domain reads SQTIHQWPATLVQPVGSPLSLECTVEGTSNPNLYWYRQAAGRGLQLLFYSVGIGQISSEVPQNLSASRPQDRQFILSSKKLLLSDSGFYLCAWRLAGLNTGELFFGEGSRLTVL.

The chain links TRBV29-1 to TRBJ1-5; the match to TRBD1 covers 9 bases. The CDR3 spans 18 residues. V shed 6 bases, J shed 2 bases, and the junction held 17 bases outside the gene matches. Germline V CDR1 and CDR2: SQVTM, ANQGSEA. The CDR3 loop reads CSVSDVPGQGYGNQPQHF. DNA of the CDR3: TGCAGCGTCTCTGATGTCCCGGGACAGGGTTATGGCAATCAGCCCCAGCATTTT.

V and J are TRBV7-2 and TRBJ2-7; D gene ambiguous. Germline CDR1 is SGHTA and CDR2 is FQGNSA. The CDR3 is 13 amino acids. The V gene lost 5 bases and the J gene lost 10 bases, with 18 bases spanning the gap. The chain's CDR3 is CASSLSDVEVQYF. The CDR3 nucleotides read TGTGCCAGCAGCCTCAGCGATGTGGAAGTCCAGTACTTC.

The chain is built from TRBV29-1 and TRBJ2-7; D call uncertain. V was trimmed by 4 bases and J by 3 bases, leaving 4 bases between them. The CDR3 covers 10 residues. Germline V gene data show CDR1 as SQVTM and CDR2 as ANQGSEA. The CDR3 coding sequence is TGCAGCGTTGTCGGCTACGAGCAGTACTTC. Translation: CSVVGYEQYF.

The chain carries TRBV9 and TRBJ2-6; no clear D. The CDR3 sequence is 17 residues long. The germline CDR1 and CDR2 sequences are SGDLS and YYNGEE. V shed 0 bases and J shed 0 bases, with 10 bases lying between them. CDR3 bases: TGTGCCAGCAGCGTAGCGGCGGATAGCTCTGGGGCCAACGTCCTGACTTTC. This translates into CASSVAADSSGANVLTF.

This chain uses TRBV4-2 with TRBJ2-5, with D unresolved. The CDR3 spans 12 residues. In germline, CDR1 is LGHNA, CDR2 YNFKEQ. V was pared by 4 bases and J by 5 bases, with 8 bases between. The DNA of the CDR3 is TGTGCCAGCAGCCCAGGACGGGAGACCCAGTACTTC. Protein sequence: CASSPGRETQYF.

In its sample, this clone was seen a few times. V is TRBV9 and J is TRBJ1-1, with D unresolved. The CDR3 loop spans 15 amino acids. Deletions cut 3 bases from V and 2 bases from J, with 14 bases between. The germline gives CDR1 SGDLS, CDR2 YYNGEE. CDR3 protein: CASSAEGAFNTEAFF. For the CDR3, the DNA is TGTGCCAGCAGCGCAGAAGGAGCCTTCAACACTGAAGCTTTCTTT.

The V call is TRBV27, the J call TRBJ2-6; the D gene is possibly TRBD2 (5 bases). Trimming removed 9 bases at V and 6 bases at J, with 18 bases between. The CDR3 sequence is 15 residues long. Germline V gene data show CDR1 as MNHEY and CDR2 as SMNVEV (reference sequence). CDR3 DNA sequence: TGTGCCAGTGCGAACCACCCCCGGGAGGCCAACGTCCTGACTTTC. Its protein product is CASANHPREANVLTF.

This clone was counted only a few times. The chain couples TRBV4-3 to TRBJ2-3; TRBD1 aligns across 7 bases. V trimming: 2 bases; J trimming: 1 base; junction bases outside the gene matches: 3. This CDR3 contains 15 residues. The V gene's germline CDR1 is LGHNA and CDR2 YSLEER. CDR3 DNA sequence: TGCGCCAGCAGCCAAAGGGGGCAGGGCACAGATACGCAGTATTTT. This sequence encodes CASSQRGQGTDTQYF.

This chain connects TRBV27 to TRBJ1-1, with a tentative D call TRBD1 (6 bases). CDR1 is MNHEY and CDR2 is SMNVEV in the germline V gene (reference sequence). V was pared by 0 bases and J by 4 bases, with 18 bases between. This CDR3 spans 17 amino acids. CDR3 coding DNA: TGTGCCAGCAGTTTATCCTCCGGTCGGGGGCTGGTCACTGAAGCTTTCTTT. It codes for CASSLSSGRGLVTEAFF.

This chain joins TRBV4-1 and TRBJ2-3, with 7 bases matching TRBD2. The CDR3 consists of 17 residues. Germline CDR1 is MGHRA and CDR2 is YSYEKL. The V segment lost 1 base and the J segment 1 base; nucleotides outside the gene matches: 8. The CDR3 here is CASSQGSASGRTDTQYF. CDR3 coding DNA: TGCGCCAGCAGCCAAGGGTCGGCTAGCGGTCGCACAGATACGCAGTATTTT.

Note on this clone: The same CDR3 arises from other DNA sequences in this sample as well. V gene TRBV7-9 combines with J gene TRBJ2-5; D is unresolved. Trimming took 3 bases from V and 2 from J, leaving 7 bases between them. Germline assignment: CDR1 SEHNR and CDR2 FQNEAQ (reference sequence). The CDR3 has 13 amino acids. Here the CDR3 DNA reads TGTGCCAGCAGCTTCCTGGGACAAGAGACCCAGTACTTC. As protein: CASSFLGQETQYF.

The table lists this clone with a few counts. This chain connects TRBV28 to TRBJ2-7; 14 bases align to TRBD2. There are 17 residues in the CDR3. V lost 4 bases to trimming and J lost 4 bases; unmatched junction nucleotides: 9. Germline V gene lookup returns CDR1 MDHEN and CDR2 SYDVKM. CDR3 in DNA: TGTGCCAGCAGTTCCTACTGGACTAGCGGGAGGTCTTACGAGCAGTACTTC. Translated: CASSSYWTSGRSYEQYF.

The gene calls are TRBV30 and TRBJ1-3, with D possibly being TRBD1 (5 bases). V lost 0 bases, J lost 2 bases, and 8 bases lay in between. This CDR3 contains 14 residues. Per germline, CDR1 GTSNPN and CDR2 SVGIG (reference sequence). The CDR3 DNA follows: TGTGCCTGGAGTGTTGCGGGGCCTGGAAACACCATATATTTT. It specifies CAWSVAGPGNTIYF.

This clone was seen only a few times. The rearrangement uses TRBV30 and TRBJ1-2; the D is unclear. The germline gives CDR1 GTSNPN, CDR2 SVGIG (reference sequence). This CDR3 contains 11 residues. V lost 7 bases to trimming and J lost 7 bases, with 13 bases between them. CDR3 region: CALSLASGYTF. The CDR3 region has the DNA TGTGCCTTGTCGTTGGCTTCTGGCTACACCTTC.

V gene TRBV7-2 combines with J gene TRBJ2-1, with 9 bases fitting TRBD2. CDR1 and CDR2 from the germline V gene are SGHTA and FQGNSA. The CDR3 extends over 16 amino acids. The V segment lost 1 base and the J segment 9 bases; nucleotides outside the gene matches: 10. The CDR3 here is CASSLVRVTSGIEQFF. As DNA, the CDR3 is TGTGCCAGCAGCTTAGTGAGGGTGACTAGCGGTATTGAGCAGTTCTTC.

This clone was detected only a few times. This sequence joins TRBV14 and TRBJ1-1; D perhaps matches TRBD1 (5 bases). Per the germline V gene, CDR1 is SGHDN and CDR2 is FVKESK. V lost 2 bases to trimming and J lost 1 base, with 5 bases between them. The CDR3 is 13 residues long. The CDR3 region is CASSQQGNTEAFF. The DNA of the CDR3 is TGTGCCAGCAGCCAACAGGGGAACACTGAAGCTTTCTTT.

Only a few counts were recorded for this clone. The rearrangement links TRBV15 to TRBJ2-1, with unresolved D. Trimming removed 0 bases at V and 2 bases at J, with 2 bases between. CDR3 length: 13 residues. CDR1 and CDR2 (germline): LNHNV, YYDKDF (reference sequence). The CDR3 sequence is CATSRDPYNEQFF. In DNA, the CDR3 is TGTGCCACCAGCAGAGATCCCTACAATGAGCAGTTCTTC.

This clone was detected a few times. The rearrangement uses TRBV5-1 and TRBJ2-6, with D unclear. The length of the CDR3 is 16 residues. Trimming took off 0 bases at V and 0 bases at J, with 7 bases between the two ends. Germline V CDR1 and CDR2: SGHRS, YFSETQ. Here the CDR3 reads CASSLGPISGANVLTF. The CDR3 DNA sequence: TGCGCCAGCAGCTTGGGCCCGATCTCTGGGGCCAACGTCCTGACTTTC.

This clone has just a few counts. The rearrangement joins TRBV15 to TRBJ2-1; D is possibly TRBD1 (6 bases). Per the germline V gene, CDR1 is LNHNV and CDR2 is YYDKDF (reference sequence). CDR3 length: 13 residues. Trimming shortened V by 5 bases and J by 6 bases, and 11 bases separated the two germline ends. The CDR3 DNA reads TGTGCCACCAGCGGGATACAGGGCAATGAGCAGTTCTTC. Its protein product is CATSGIQGNEQFF.

J is TRBJ2-1 and V is TRBV28, with TRBD1 matching over 9 bases. V was pared by 6 bases and J by 0 bases, with 3 bases of the junction left unmatched. Germline loops: CDR1 MDHEN, CDR2 SYDVKM. This CDR3 has 15 residues. Written as DNA, the CDR3 is TGTGCCAGCAGCCCGGGACAGGGCTCCTACAATGAGCAGTTCTTC. Residues: CASSPGQGSYNEQFF.

The chain is built from TRBV7-9 and TRBJ2-3, with 7 bases lining up with TRBD2. The ends lost 5 bases at V and 14 bases at J; junction bases unmatched: 10. The CDR3 sequence is 12 residues long. The germline gives CDR1 SEHNR, CDR2 FQNEAQ (reference sequence). The DNA for the CDR3 is TGTGCCAGCAGCCCAGAACTAGCGCGCCCGTATTTT. It encodes CASSPELARPYF.